The 21 T cell receptor beta chains presented below share a single source sample, sequenced in a study of T cell responses to AZD1222 COVID-19 vaccine. Generated by immunoSEQ multiplex PCR, the TCRdb table keeps only in-frame clones and is missing some. This repertoire shows tens of thousands of clones, more than 70% found once; its top ten account for roughly 8%. This sample comprised peripheral blood, obtained on day 0 of AZD1222 vaccination. These receptors originate from an adult in good health.

The gene calls are TRBV19 and TRBJ2-5; TRBD1 agrees at 10 bases. The germline gives CDR1 LNHDA, CDR2 SQIVND (reference sequence). This CDR3 comprises 13 residues. The ends lost 9 bases at V and 5 bases at J; junction bases unmatched: 6. The CDR3: CASADRGRETQYF. The CDR3, as DNA: TGTGCCAGCGCTGACAGGGGGCGGGAGACCCAGTACTTC. Full variable domain (rest looked up from reference TRBV19 and TRBJ2-5): DGGITQSPKYLFRKEGQNVTLSCEQNLNHDAMYWYRQDPGQGLRLIYYSQIVNDFQKGDIAEGYSVSREKKESFPLTVTSAQKNPTAFYLCASADRGRETQYFGPGTRLLVL.

The chain carries TRBV28 and TRBJ2-1; D is possibly TRBD1 (5 bases). CDR1 is MDHEN and CDR2 is SYDVKM in the germline V gene. This CDR3 spans 15 amino acids. Trimming took off 3 bases at V and 2 bases at J, with 11 bases between the two ends. The CDR3 sequence: CASSFSGWAYNEQFF. For the CDR3, the DNA is TGTGCCAGCAGTTTTTCAGGGTGGGCCTACAATGAGCAGTTCTTC.

This clone showed up just once. The chain recombines TRBV19 with TRBJ1-5; D is unclear. V shed 0 bases and J shed 7 bases, with 13 bases lying between them. Germline loops: CDR1 LNHDA, CDR2 SQIVND (reference sequence). The CDR3 totals 15 residues. In DNA, the CDR3 is TGTGCCAGTAGTATAGAACAGTCCCGCGGCCAGCCCCAGCATTTT. Translating it yields CASSIEQSRGQPQHF.

The rearrangement uses TRBV19 and TRBJ1-3; 7 positions match TRBD1. There are 14 residues in the CDR3. Germline V gives CDR1 LNHDA, CDR2 SQIVND (reference sequence). V lost 3 bases to trimming and J lost 2 bases; unmatched junction nucleotides: 1. The CDR3 loop is CASSMGTAGNTIYF. The DNA of the CDR3 is TGTGCCAGTAGTATGGGGACAGCTGGAAACACCATATATTTT.

CDR3 coding DNA: TGTGCCAGCAGCCCGCGCGAGAACTCCTACGAGCAGTACTTC. It translates to CASSPRENSYEQYF. The J gene is TRBJ2-7, the V gene TRBV5-8; the D is unclear. The V gene's germline CDR1 is SGHTS and CDR2 YDEGEE. The germline V and J ends were trimmed by 4 bases and 0 bases, with 11 bases remaining between them. The CDR3 contains 14 residues.

The V call is TRBV6-1, the J call TRBJ2-1; tentatively, D is TRBD2 (6 bases). The CDR3 has 16 amino acids. Germline values: CDR1 MNHNS, CDR2 SASEGT. V dropped 0 bases and J dropped 9 bases, with 18 bases sitting between them. The CDR3 is CASSEALGSGGSEQFF. Written as DNA, the CDR3 is TGTGCCAGCAGTGAAGCGCTCGGGAGCGGCGGTAGTGAGCAGTTCTTC.

J is TRBJ2-3 and V is TRBV5-1, with D unclear. The V gene's germline CDR1 is SGHRS and CDR2 YFSETQ. With 2 bases removed from V and 1 base from J, the gap between germline ends came to 5 bases. The CDR3 covers 13 residues. CDR3 nucleotide sequence: TGCGCCAGCAGCTTCCAGGGCACAGATACGCAGTATTTT. Translation: CASSFQGTDTQYF.

Only a few counts were recorded for this clone. In nucleotides, the CDR3 is TGTGCCAGCTCGTCATGGGACAGCTCTGGAAACACCATATATTTT. It is translated as CASSSWDSSGNTIYF. This chain joins TRBV7-9 and TRBJ1-3; 7 bases are a match to TRBD1. Germline V gene sequence: CDR1 SEHNR, CDR2 FQNEAQ (reference sequence). The CDR3 length is 15 residues. V shed 8 bases and J 0 bases; nucleotides not matched to a gene: 7.

This chain uses TRBV19 with TRBJ1-5, with D tentatively TRBD1 (5 bases). The CDR3 contains 13 residues. Germline V gene data show CDR1 as LNHDA and CDR2 as SQIVND (reference sequence). V was clipped by 4 bases and J by 4 bases, with 8 bases between them. The CDR3 region has the DNA TGTGCCAGTAGTAGGGGGTGGAATCAGCCCCAGCATTTT. This codes for CASSRGWNQPQHF.

The chain recombines TRBV29-1 with TRBJ2-2; 7 positions agree with TRBD2. The CDR3 is 14 amino acids. Germline CDR1 SQVTM, CDR2 ANQGSEA. Trimming took 5 bases from V and 4 from J; bases not matched to a gene: 7. The CDR3 protein is CSVHGEGRTGELFF. The CDR3 DNA reads TGCAGCGTTCATGGGGAGGGCCGCACCGGGGAGCTGTTTTTT.

The chain is built from TRBV6-5 and TRBJ1-1, with D uncertain. The CDR3 is 13 residues long. Germline-derived CDR1 and CDR2 are MNHEY and SVGAGI. V lost 6 bases and J lost 0, with 8 bases in between. This CDR3 reads CASRWGMNTEAFF. In nucleotides, the CDR3 is TGTGCCAGCAGATGGGGTATGAACACTGAAGCTTTCTTT.

V and J are TRBV6-4 and TRBJ2-3; D is unresolved. Germline V gene lookup returns CDR1 MRHNA and CDR2 SNTAGT. V gave up 4 bases and J gave up 1 base, with 9 bases separating them. The CDR3 spans 14 residues. CDR3 DNA sequence: TGTGCCAGCAGTGTTCGACGGGGCACAGATACGCAGTATTTT. Translated, it gives CASSVRRGTDTQYF.

The chain carries TRBV6-5 and TRBJ2-1, with TRBD1 identical over 11 bases. CDR1 is MNHEY, CDR2 SVGAGI, per germline. The CDR3 runs 15 residues. Trimming cost V 2 bases and J 6 bases; bases outside gene matches: 3. CDR3 coding DNA: TGTGCCAGCAGTTACCGGACAGGGGGCACCAATGAGCAGTTCTTC. It yields the protein CASSYRTGGTNEQFF.

V usage is TRBV18 and J usage is TRBJ2-2; 9 positions agree with TRBD1. V shed 3 bases and J 3 bases; nucleotides not matched to a gene: 2. CDR3 length equals 15 residues. Germline CDR1 reads KGHSH; CDR2 reads LQKENI. The CDR3 coding sequence is TGTGCCAGCTCACCGAGACAGGGGGACACCGGGGAGCTGTTTTTT. It encodes CASSPRQGDTGELFF. Supplemented by reference TRBV18 and TRBJ2-2, the full variable domain reads NAGVMQNPRHLVRRRGQEARLRCSPMKGHSHVYWYRQLPEEGLKFMVYLQKENIIDESGMPKERFSAEFPKEGPSILRIQQVVRGDSAAYFCASSPRQGDTGELFFGEGSRLTVL.

The rearrangement uses TRBV21-1 and TRBJ2-7; no check of the table's D call, TRBD1, against the DNA was made. TRBV21-1 corresponds to a pseudogene. The CDR3 totals 13 residues. CDR3 coding DNA: TGTGCCAGCAGCAAAAGACACTCCTACGAGCAGTACTTC. It translates to CASSKRHSYEQYF.

The rearrangement joins TRBV19 to TRBJ1-5; D is possibly TRBD1 (6 bases). The CDR3 is 15 amino acids. Germline V lookup: CDR1 LNHDA, CDR2 SQIVND (reference sequence). V was clipped by 5 bases and J by 3 bases, with 14 bases between them. CDR3 DNA: TGTGCCAGTAGTCGGTCCGGACAGCCCAATCAGCCCCAGCATTTT. Protein product: CASSRSGQPNQPQHF.

CDR3 protein: CASRPLTGGGGNTIYF. CDR3 bases: TGCGCCAGCAGACCTTTGACAGGGGGAGGAGGAAACACCATATATTTT. V and J are TRBV5-1 and TRBJ1-3, with 9 bases identical to TRBD1. The J segment lost 4 bases and the V segment lost 5 bases, leaving 10 bases of the junction unmatched. Germline loops: CDR1 SGHRS, CDR2 YFSETQ. CDR3 size: 16 residues.

CDR3 sequence reads: CASSLQSRNTEAFF. The CDR3, as DNA: TGCGCCAGCAGCTTACAATCAAGGAACACTGAAGCTTTCTTT. This rearrangement joins TRBV5-1 to TRBJ1-1; D not certain. Trimming took off 2 bases at V and 1 base at J, with 9 bases between the two ends. CDR1 is SGHRS and CDR2 is YFSETQ in the germline V gene. The CDR3 is 14 amino acids.

This chain connects TRBV18 to TRBJ2-3; TRBD2 matches 13 bases. V lost 6 bases and J lost 5; bases outside the gene matches: 8. The germline CDR1 and CDR2 sequences are KGHSH and LQKENI. This CDR3 contains 16 residues. In DNA, the CDR3 is TGTGCCAGCTCTAGGACTAGCGGGAGTCTTGGAGATACGCAGTATTTT. This gives the protein CASSRTSGSLGDTQYF.

This chain connects TRBV15 to TRBJ1-5; D call uncertain. With 1 base removed from V and 10 bases from J, the gap between germline ends came to 14 bases. Looked up from germline, CDR1 is LNHNV and CDR2 is YYDKDF (reference sequence). The CDR3 loop spans 14 amino acids. CDR3 in amino acids: CATSRVVSQGPQHF. CDR3 DNA: TGTGCCACCAGCAGAGTGGTCAGCCAAGGACCCCAGCATTTT.

The rearrangement uses TRBV11-2 and TRBJ2-7; 9 nucleotides align to TRBD1. V lost 7 bases, J lost 7 bases, and 8 bases stayed unmatched. Germline V CDR1 and CDR2: SGHAT, FQNNGV. The CDR3 has 13 amino acids. CDR3 protein: CASTGDRVEEQYF. The DNA for the CDR3 is TGTGCCAGCACCGGGGACAGGGTAGAGGAGCAGTACTTC.